These 17 T cell receptor beta chains were sequenced from one sample in a study of T-cell memory formation after mild COVID-19. MiXCR, run by TCRdb on the 5' RACE reads, gives a single entry per CDR3 protein. The table records 300,000 to 350,000 distinct CDR3 sequences, roughly a fifth of them present only once. The specimen was PBMCs or a T cell subset sorted from them (not recorded which). The source of these receptors is a man aged 18 to 35 who had mild COVID-19 (a few samples of this study predate the infection). Cell type and time point are not known.

This clonotype was detected a few times. The chain employs TRBV27 and TRBJ1-2; a possible D gene is TRBD1 (6 bases). Trimming left V 5 bases short and J 6 bases short, with 13 bases between. The CDR3 has 13 amino acids. Germline V CDR1 and CDR2: MNHEY, SMNVEV (reference sequence). The CDR3 loop is CASSRQGSHGYTF. In DNA form, the CDR3 reads TGTGCCAGCAGTCGCCAGGGGTCCCATGGCTACACCTTC.

The rearrangement joins TRBV12-3 or TRBV12-4 to TRBJ2-7; 8 bases align to TRBD1. This CDR3 contains 13 residues. Losses at the gene ends were 6 bases for V and 2 bases for J; bases not matched to a gene: 3. Written as DNA, the CDR3 is TGTGCCAGCAGCCTGACAGGGGCCTACGAGCAGTACTTC. Encoded protein: CASSLTGAYEQYF.

In this sample, this clonotype turned up a few times. The rearrangement links TRBV9 to TRBJ2-2; possibly TRBD2 for D (7 bases). In germline, CDR1 is SGDLS, CDR2 YYNGEE. The CDR3 covers 15 residues. The V end lost 1 base, the J end lost 7 bases, and 14 bases lay between the germline ends. The CDR3 is CASSVQGGAFGELFF. The CDR3 coding sequence is TGTGCCAGCAGCGTACAAGGGGGGGCCTTCGGGGAGCTGTTTTTT.

This chain uses TRBV6-1 with TRBJ2-7; D is ambiguous. From germline, CDR1 is MNHNS and CDR2 SASEGT. The germline V and J ends were trimmed by 3 bases and 5 bases, with 11 bases remaining between them. The CDR3 is 13 residues long. CDR3 DNA: TGTGCCAGCAGTGAGGGGAATGCCCACGAGCAGTACTTC. Amino acid sequence: CASSEGNAHEQYF.

This clonotype was seen more than once but under ten times. The DNA for the CDR3 is TGTGCCAGCAGCCAAGCTTGGGACCGAAACACAGATACGCAGTATTTT. Its protein is CASSQAWDRNTDTQYF. The chain links TRBV3-1 to TRBJ2-3; perhaps D is TRBD1 or TRBD2 (5 bases each). This CDR3 comprises 16 residues. CDR1 is LGHDT and CDR2 is YNNKEL in the germline V gene (reference sequence). V lost 1 base to trimming and J lost 2 bases, with 13 bases between them.

V and J are TRBV7-3 and TRBJ2-3; D is perhaps TRBD2 (5 bases). Germline V CDR1 and CDR2: SGHTA, FQGTGA. The V gene lost 2 bases and the J gene lost 2 bases, with 14 bases spanning the gap. The CDR3 has 16 amino acids. The CDR3, as DNA: TGTGCCAGCAGCTTAGTTAATAGCGACCACACAGATACGCAGTATTTT. Amino acid sequence: CASSLVNSDHTDTQYF.

The chain has TRBV5-1 and TRBJ2-7; 10 nucleotides align to TRBD1. The CDR3 runs to 14 residues. Unmatched junction bases numbered 2, after V lost 3 bases and J lost 2 bases. Looked up from germline, CDR1 is SGHRS and CDR2 is YFSETQ. The CDR3 sequence: CASSSGTGAYEQYV. CDR3 DNA: TGCGCCAGCAGCTCCGGGACAGGGGCCTACGAGCAGTACGTC.

This clonotype was seen only a few times. The chain joins TRBV11-2 to TRBJ2-1; 8 positions agree with TRBD2. J lost 4 bases, V lost 5 bases, and 7 bases had no gene match. The CDR3 runs to 15 residues. The V gene's germline CDR1 is SGHAT and CDR2 FQNNGV. The CDR3 coding sequence is TGTGCCAGCAGCCCGGCCGGGACTAGGTACAATGAGCAGTTCTTC. Protein: CASSPAGTRYNEQFF.

The V call is TRBV6-5, the J call TRBJ1-1, with a tentative D call TRBD1 (5 bases). The V end lost 2 bases, the J end lost 5 bases, and 12 bases lay between the germline ends. From germline, CDR1 is MNHEY and CDR2 SVGAGI. This CDR3 spans 14 amino acids. The CDR3 sequence: CASSYPGQRTEAFF. The CDR3 DNA reads TGTGCCAGCAGTTACCCAGGGCAAAGGACTGAAGCTTTCTTT.

A few counts support this clonotype. The rearrangement uses TRBV30 and TRBJ1-1; D is unresolved. The germline V gene encodes CDR1 GTSNPN and CDR2 SVGIG (reference sequence). V lost 2 bases and J 1 base, leaving 8 bases between the germline ends. The CDR3 covers 13 residues. CDR3 loop: CAWSTIGNTEAFF. CDR3 nucleotide sequence: TGTGCCTGGAGTACCATTGGGAACACTGAAGCTTTCTTT.

This clonotype has only a few counts. This chain's CDR3 is CATSRDRGQPQHF. The CDR3 DNA is TGTGCCACCAGCAGAGACAGGGGACAGCCCCAGCATTTT. J is TRBJ1-5 and V is TRBV15; TRBD1 might be the D (6 bases). CDR3 length: 13 residues. Trimming pared 0 bases from V and 7 bases from J, leaving 7 bases between. Per germline, CDR1 LNHNV and CDR2 YYDKDF (reference sequence).

This chain joins TRBV5-1 and TRBJ2-3, with 15 bases matching TRBD2. Trimming cost V 4 bases and J 5 bases; bases outside gene matches: 8. Germline V lookup: CDR1 SGHRS, CDR2 YFSETQ. This CDR3 has 17 amino acids. CDR3: CASSLGLAGGQGDTQYF. DNA of the CDR3: TGCGCCAGCAGCCTGGGACTAGCGGGGGGCCAGGGAGATACGCAGTATTTT.

The chain recombines TRBV9 with TRBJ1-5; possibly TRBD1 for D (6 bases). Trimming took off 3 bases at V and 3 bases at J, with 13 bases between the two ends. Germline loops: CDR1 SGDLS, CDR2 YYNGEE. The CDR3 consists of 15 residues. The CDR3: CASSGGTRINQPQHF. CDR3 nucleotide sequence: TGTGCCAGCAGCGGGGGGACACGTATCAATCAGCCCCAGCATTTT.

This clonotype was counted between two and nine times. This chain links TRBV12-3 or TRBV12-4 with TRBJ2-2, with 7 bases lining up with TRBD2. With 5 bases clipped from V and 0 bases from J, the junction kept 6 bases outside the gene matches. The CDR3 spans 16 residues. The CDR3 nucleotides read TGTGCCAGCAGTCCCGGGGGGTCCTCGAACACCGGGGAGCTGTTTTTT. Translation: CASSPGGSSNTGELFF.

This clonotype was found a few times. The V gene is TRBV7-9, the J gene TRBJ1-2, with 7 nucleotides matching TRBD1. V dropped 4 bases and J dropped 5; count of bases not matched to a gene: 13. The CDR3 is 16 amino acids. In germline, CDR1 is SEHNR, CDR2 FQNEAQ (reference sequence). The CDR3 DNA sequence: TGTGCCAGCAGCTCAGGGAAGCAGGGGGTCTGGTATGGCTACACCTTC. Translation gives CASSSGKQGVWYGYTF.

This clonotype was observed a few times. The rearrangement uses TRBV6-5 and TRBJ2-7; maybe TRBD1 (6 bases). Trimming shortened V by 8 bases and J by 5 bases, and 19 bases separated the two germline ends. Germline loops: CDR1 MNHEY, CDR2 SVGAGI. The CDR3 loop spans 14 amino acids. CDR3: CASPANPGDHEQYF. CDR3 bases: TGTGCCAGCCCCGCGAACCCAGGGGATCACGAGCAGTACTTC.

The V call is TRBV20-1, the J call TRBJ1-6; D is unresolved. The germline CDR1 and CDR2 sequences are DFQATT and SNEGSKA (reference sequence). This CDR3 is 12 amino acids long. Between the trimmed V and J ends, which lost 3 bases and 5 bases, there was a span of 5 bases. The CDR3: CSARGNNSPLHF. CDR3 DNA: TGCAGTGCTAGGGGTAATAATTCACCCCTCCACTTT.